The entry that follows covers one TCR beta chain sequence. Its matching antigen is unknown. Method: immunoSEQ multiplex PCR; TCRdb's copy keeps in-frame clones and lacks some. The table records some 60,000 clones, roughly four fifths of them present only once. The data belong to a study of a mutant IDH1 vaccine in newly diagnosed glioma. Indicated time point: week 47, end of study. Doses of 300 ug of mutant IDH1 20-mer peptide were given with topical imiquimod. The clonotype was recovered from a man younger than 45 with glioma. Material: PBMCs, obtained from a glioma patient whose treatment included an IDH1 peptide vaccine.

The CDR3 here is CASSLSQGGYNEQFF. The CDR3 nucleotides are TGTGCCAGCAGCTTATCACAGGGGGGATACAATGAGCAGTTCTTC. The chain carries TRBV7-9 and TRBJ2-1; 8 bases agree with TRBD1. This CDR3 spans 15 amino acids. Per the germline V gene, CDR1 is SEHNR and CDR2 is FQNEAQ (reference sequence). V was clipped by 2 bases and J by 4 bases; unmatched bases: 4. The variable domain in full, completed from reference TRBV7-9 and TRBJ2-1, reads DTGVSQNPRHKITKRGQNVTFRCDPISEHNRLYWYRQTLGQGPEFLTYFQNEAQLEKSRLLSDRFSAERPKGSFSTLEIQRTEQGDSAMYLCASSLSQGGYNEQFFGPGTRLTVL.